Following are 2 T cell receptor beta chains from one sample sequenced in a study of human T cells and chemical hapten exposure. As for time point: patch test 1, 2 weeks after DPC sensitization. Specified treatment: therapeutic diphenylcyclopropenone sensitization with weekly scalp DPC. TCRdb re-derived calls from the RACE reads in MiXCR, one entry per CDR3 protein. Of tens of thousands of distinct CDR3 sequences in the sample, more than 8% were seen once. Sequences were derived from whole blood, sampled in connection with sensitization to the hapten diphenylcyclopropenone (DPC). These receptors all come from a woman aged 40-49 years with alopecia areata. Some clones in this sample may be carry-over from other donors' samples.

This clonotype was seen many times. The chain carries TRBV27 and TRBJ2-1, with D possibly matching TRBD2 (5 bases). Germline V lookup: CDR1 MNHEY, CDR2 SMNVEV (reference sequence). With 8 bases removed from V and 2 bases from J, the gap between germline ends came to 16 bases. This CDR3 is 15 amino acids long. The CDR3 loop reads CASRREQTTYNEQFF. The CDR3 DNA sequence: TGTGCCAGCCGACGGGAACAGACCACCTACAATGAGCAGTTCTTC.

The chain combines TRBV6-6 with TRBJ2-7, with D unresolved. Per the germline V gene, CDR1 is MNHNY and CDR2 is SVGAGI (reference sequence). The CDR3 is made up of 11 amino acids. The ends were cut back, 5 bases at V and 6 bases at J, with 8 bases in the middle. The CDR3 is CASSPSSEQYF. CDR3 bases: TGTGCCAGCAGTCCCAGTTCCGAGCAGTACTTC.